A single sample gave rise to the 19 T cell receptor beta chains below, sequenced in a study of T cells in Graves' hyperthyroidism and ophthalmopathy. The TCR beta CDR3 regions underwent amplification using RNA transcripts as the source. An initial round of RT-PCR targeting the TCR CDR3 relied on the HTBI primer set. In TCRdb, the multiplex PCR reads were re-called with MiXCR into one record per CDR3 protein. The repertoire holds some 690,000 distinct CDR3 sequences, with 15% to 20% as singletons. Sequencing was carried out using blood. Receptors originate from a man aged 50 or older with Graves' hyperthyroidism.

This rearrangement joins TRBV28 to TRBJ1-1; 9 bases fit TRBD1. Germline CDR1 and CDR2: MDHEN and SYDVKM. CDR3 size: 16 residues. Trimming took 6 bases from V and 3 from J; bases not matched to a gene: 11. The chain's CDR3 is CASRTGGTNEHTEAFF. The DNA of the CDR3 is TGTGCCAGCAGGACAGGGGGTACTAATGAACACACTGAAGCTTTCTTT.

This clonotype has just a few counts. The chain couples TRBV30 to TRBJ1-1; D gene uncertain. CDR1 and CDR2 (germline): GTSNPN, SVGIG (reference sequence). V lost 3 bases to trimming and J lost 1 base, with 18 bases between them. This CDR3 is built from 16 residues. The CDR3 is CAWRPAERGGNTEAFF. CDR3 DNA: TGTGCCTGGAGGCCCGCAGAGCGGGGAGGGAACACTGAAGCTTTCTTT. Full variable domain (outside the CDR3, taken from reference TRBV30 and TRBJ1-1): SQTIHQWPATLVQPVGSPLSLECTVEGTSNPNLYWYRQAAGRGLQLLFYSVGIGQISSEVPQNLSASRPQDRQFILSSKKLLLSDSGFYLCAWRPAERGGNTEAFFGQGTRLTVV.

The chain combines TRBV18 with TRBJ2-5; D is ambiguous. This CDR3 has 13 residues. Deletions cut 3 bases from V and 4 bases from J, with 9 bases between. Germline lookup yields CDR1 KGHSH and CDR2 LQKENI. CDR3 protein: CASSPILRETQYF. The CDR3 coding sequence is TGTGCCAGCTCACCGATCCTCAGAGAGACCCAGTACTTC.

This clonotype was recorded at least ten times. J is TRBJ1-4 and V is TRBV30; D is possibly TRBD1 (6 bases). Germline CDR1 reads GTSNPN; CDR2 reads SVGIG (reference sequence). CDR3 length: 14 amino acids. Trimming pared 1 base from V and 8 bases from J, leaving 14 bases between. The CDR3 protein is CAWSDPGGGEKLFF. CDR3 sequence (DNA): TGTGCCTGGAGTGACCCTGGAGGGGGGGAAAAACTGTTTTTT.

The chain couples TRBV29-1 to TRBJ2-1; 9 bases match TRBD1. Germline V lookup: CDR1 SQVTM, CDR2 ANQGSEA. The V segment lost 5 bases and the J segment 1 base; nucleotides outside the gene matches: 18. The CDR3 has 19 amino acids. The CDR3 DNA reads TGCAGCGTTCCACCGGGACAGGGCGGTTTACTTGGGTCCTACAATGAGCAGTTCTTC. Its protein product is CSVPPGQGGLLGSYNEQFF.

The CDR3 is CASSRGEIAGENIQYF. CDR3 bases: TGCGCCAGCAGCCGAGGGGAGATAGCGGGGGAAAACATTCAGTACTTC. The rearrangement links TRBV5-1 to TRBJ2-4; TRBD2 matches 9 bases. CDR1 is SGHRS, CDR2 YFSETQ, per germline. The CDR3 runs 16 residues. V lost 4 bases, J lost 5 bases, and 10 bases stayed unmatched.

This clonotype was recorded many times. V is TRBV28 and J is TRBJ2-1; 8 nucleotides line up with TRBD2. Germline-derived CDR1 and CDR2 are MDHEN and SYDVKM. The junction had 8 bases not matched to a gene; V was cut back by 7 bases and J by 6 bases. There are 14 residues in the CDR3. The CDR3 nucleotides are TGTGCCAGCACCTCCGGGACTAGATCCAATGAGCAGTTCTTC. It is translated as CASTSGTRSNEQFF. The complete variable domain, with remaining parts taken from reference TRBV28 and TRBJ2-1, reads DVKVTQSSRYLVKRTGEKVFLECVQDMDHENMFWYRQDPGLGLRLIYFSYDVKMKEKGDIPEGYSVSREKKERFSLILESASTNQTSMYLCASTSGTRSNEQFFGPGTRLTVL.

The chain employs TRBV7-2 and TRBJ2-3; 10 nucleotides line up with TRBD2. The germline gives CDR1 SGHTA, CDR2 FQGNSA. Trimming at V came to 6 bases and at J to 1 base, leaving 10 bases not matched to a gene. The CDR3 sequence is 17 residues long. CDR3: CASSSLAGDRGTDTQYF. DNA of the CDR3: TGTGCCAGCAGTTCCCTAGCGGGAGATCGGGGCACAGATACGCAGTATTTT.

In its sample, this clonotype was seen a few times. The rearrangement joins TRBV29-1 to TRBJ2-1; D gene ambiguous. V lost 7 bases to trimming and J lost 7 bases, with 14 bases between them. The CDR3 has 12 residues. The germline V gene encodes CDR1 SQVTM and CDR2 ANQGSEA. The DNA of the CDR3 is TGCAGCGCCTCGTGGGCTTTTAATGAGCAGTTCTTC. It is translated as CSASWAFNEQFF.

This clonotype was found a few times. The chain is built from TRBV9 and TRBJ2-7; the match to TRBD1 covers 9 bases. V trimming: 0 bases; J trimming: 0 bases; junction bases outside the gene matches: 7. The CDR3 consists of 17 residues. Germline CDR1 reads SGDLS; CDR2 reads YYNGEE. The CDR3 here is CASSVEGTGSSSYEQYF. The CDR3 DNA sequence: TGTGCCAGCAGCGTAGAGGGGACAGGGAGTAGCTCCTACGAGCAGTACTTC.

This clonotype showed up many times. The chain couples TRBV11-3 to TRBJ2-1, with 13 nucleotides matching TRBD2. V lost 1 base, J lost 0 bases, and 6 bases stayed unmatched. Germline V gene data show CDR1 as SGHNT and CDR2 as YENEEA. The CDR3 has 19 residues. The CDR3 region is CASSLVGLAGLSSYNEQFF. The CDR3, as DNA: TGTGCCAGCAGCTTAGTGGGACTAGCGGGACTAAGCTCCTACAATGAGCAGTTCTTC.

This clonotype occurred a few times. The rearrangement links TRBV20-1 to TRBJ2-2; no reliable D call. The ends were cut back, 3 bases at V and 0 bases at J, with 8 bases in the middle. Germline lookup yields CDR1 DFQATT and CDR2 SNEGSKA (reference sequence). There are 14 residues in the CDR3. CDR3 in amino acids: CSARGSTNTGELFF. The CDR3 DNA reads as TGCAGTGCTAGGGGCAGCACGAACACCGGGGAGCTGTTTTTT.

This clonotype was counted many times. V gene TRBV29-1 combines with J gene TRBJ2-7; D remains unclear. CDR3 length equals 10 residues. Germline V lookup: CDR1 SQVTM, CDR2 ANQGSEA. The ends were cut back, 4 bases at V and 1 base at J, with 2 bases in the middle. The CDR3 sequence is CSVASYEQYF. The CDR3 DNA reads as TGCAGCGTTGCTTCCTACGAGCAGTACTTC.

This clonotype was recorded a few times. The CDR3, as DNA: TGTGCCAGCTCCGAGGACAGATACAAAAACATTCAGTACTTC. Its translation: CASSEDRYKNIQYF. The chain is built from TRBV18 and TRBJ2-4; tentatively, D is TRBD1 (6 bases). Germline loops: CDR1 KGHSH, CDR2 LQKENI. The CDR3 has 14 amino acids. Trimming removed 6 bases at V and 3 bases at J, with 12 bases between. The full variable domain, rest sourced from reference TRBV18 and TRBJ2-4, is NAGVMQNPRHLVRRRGQEARLRCSPMKGHSHVYWYRQLPEEGLKFMVYLQKENIIDESGMPKERFSAEFPKEGPSILRIQQVVRGDSAAYFCASSEDRYKNIQYFGAGTRLSVL.

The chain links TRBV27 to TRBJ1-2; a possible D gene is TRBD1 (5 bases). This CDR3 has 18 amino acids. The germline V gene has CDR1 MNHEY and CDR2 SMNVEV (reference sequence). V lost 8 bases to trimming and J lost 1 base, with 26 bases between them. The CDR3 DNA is TGTGCCAGCGGTTCCCTATACGGACCGGGACCGAGTAACTATGGCTACACCTTC. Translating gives CASGSLYGPGPSNYGYTF.

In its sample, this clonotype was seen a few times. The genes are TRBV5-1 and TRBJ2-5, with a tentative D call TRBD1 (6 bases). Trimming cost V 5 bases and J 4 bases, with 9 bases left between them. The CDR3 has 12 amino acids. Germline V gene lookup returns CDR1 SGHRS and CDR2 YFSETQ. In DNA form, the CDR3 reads TGCGCCAGCAGGGACAGCGGAGAGACCCAGTACTTC. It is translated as CASRDSGETQYF. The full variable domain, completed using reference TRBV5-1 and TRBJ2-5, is KAGVTQTPRYLIKTRGQQVTLSCSPISGHRSVSWYQQTPGQGLQFLFEYFSETQRNKGNFPGRFSGRQFSNSRSEMNVSTLELGDSALYLCASRDSGETQYFGPGTRLLVL.

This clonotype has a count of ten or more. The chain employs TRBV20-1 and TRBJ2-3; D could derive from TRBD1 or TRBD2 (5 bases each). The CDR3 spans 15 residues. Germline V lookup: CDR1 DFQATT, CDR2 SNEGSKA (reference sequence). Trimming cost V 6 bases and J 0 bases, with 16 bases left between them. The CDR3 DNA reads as TGCAGTGCCTCCGTAAAGGGACCCAGCACAGATACGCAGTATTTT. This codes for CSASVKGPSTDTQYF.

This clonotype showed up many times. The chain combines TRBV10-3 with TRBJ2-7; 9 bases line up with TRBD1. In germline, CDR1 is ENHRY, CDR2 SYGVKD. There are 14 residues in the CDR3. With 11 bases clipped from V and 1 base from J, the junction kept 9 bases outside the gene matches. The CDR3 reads CASEETGGSYEQYF. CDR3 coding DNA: TGTGCCTCCGAGGAGACAGGGGGTTCCTACGAGCAGTACTTC.

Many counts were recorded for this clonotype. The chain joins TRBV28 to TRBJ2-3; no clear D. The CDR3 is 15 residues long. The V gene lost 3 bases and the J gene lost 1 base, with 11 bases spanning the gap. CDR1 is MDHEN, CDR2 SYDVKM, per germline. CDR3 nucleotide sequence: TGTGCCAGCAGTTTGGTAGTAACGGGCACAGATACGCAGTATTTT. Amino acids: CASSLVVTGTDTQYF.